This TCR beta chain was sequenced in a study of cytomegalovirus exposure and HLA in healthy donors. This PCR relied on a set of 60 Vbeta primers and 13 Jbeta primers. Profiled with immunoSEQ multiplex PCR; TCRdb holds only in-frame clones, not every one. The data show approximately 210,000 clones, with roughly four fifths seen just once and 1.5% to 2% held by the top ten. J gave up 0 bases and V 6 bases, and 8 bases lay outside the gene matches. The CDR3 is 17 residues long. CDR1 is MNHEY, CDR2 SMNVEV, per germline (reference sequence). The sequenced material came from PBMCs. This clonotype originated in a man aged 18 to 30 in good health and CMV-seronegative. The V gene is TRBV27, the J gene TRBJ2-6; 7 bases are a match to TRBD1. CDR3 DNA: TGTGCCAGCAGCCAGGACAGGCGCCTCTCTGGGGCCAACGTCCTGACTTTC. Translated: CASSQDRRLSGANVLTF.